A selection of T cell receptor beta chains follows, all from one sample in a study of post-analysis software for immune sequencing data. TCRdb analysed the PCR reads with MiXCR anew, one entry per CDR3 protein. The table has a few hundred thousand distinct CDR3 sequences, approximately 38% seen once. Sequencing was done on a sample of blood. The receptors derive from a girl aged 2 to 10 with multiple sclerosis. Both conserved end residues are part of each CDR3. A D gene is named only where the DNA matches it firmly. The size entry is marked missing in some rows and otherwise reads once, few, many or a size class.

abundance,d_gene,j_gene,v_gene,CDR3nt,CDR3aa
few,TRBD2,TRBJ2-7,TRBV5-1,TGTGCCAGCAGTTTGGGAGGGGCCACCTACGAGCAGTACTTC,CASSLGGATYEQYF
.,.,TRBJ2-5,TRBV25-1,TGTGCCAGCAGTGAATCAACAGGGATAGAGACCCAGTACTTC,CASSESTGIETQYF
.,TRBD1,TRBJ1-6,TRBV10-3,TGTGCCATCAGTGAGTCCGACAGGGTTGTTGCACCCCTCCACTTT,CAISESDRVVAPLHF
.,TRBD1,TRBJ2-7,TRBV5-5,TGTGCCAGCAGCTCCCGGACAGGGGGCTACGAGCAGTACTTC,CASSSRTGGYEQYF
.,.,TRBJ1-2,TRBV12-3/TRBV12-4,TGTGTCAGCAGATCCGGGGCTAACTATGGCTACACCTTC,CVSRSGANYGYTF
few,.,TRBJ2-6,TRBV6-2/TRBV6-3,TGTGCCAGCAGTTACGGGGGGACTGGGGCCAACGTCCTGACTTTC,CASSYGGTGANVLTF
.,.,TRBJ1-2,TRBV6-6,TGTGCCAGCAGTTACCAATCGGGGGCAACCTATGGCTACACCTTC,CASSYQSGATYGYTF
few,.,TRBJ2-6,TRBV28,TGTGCCAGCAGCCAGAGTAGACAGTCTGGGGCCAACGTCCTGACTTTC,CASSQSRQSGANVLTF
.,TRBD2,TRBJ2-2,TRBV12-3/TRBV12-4,TGTGCCAGCAGTTGGGAGGGAGCGAACACCGGGGAGCTGTTTTTT,CASSWEGANTGELFF
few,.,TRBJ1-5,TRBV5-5,TGTGCCAGCAGCCCCCTGGTAGGTAGCAATCAGCCCCAGCATTTT,CASSPLVGSNQPQHF
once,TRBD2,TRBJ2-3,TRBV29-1,TGCAGCGTTGACACTAGCGGGGGGGTATATACGCAGTATTTT,CSVDTSGGVYTQYF
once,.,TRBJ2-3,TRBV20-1,TGCAGTGCTAGAGATATGGGGGGCGGCACAGATACGCAGTATTTT,CSARDMGGGTDTQYF
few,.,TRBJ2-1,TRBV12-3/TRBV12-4,TGTGCCAGCAGTATGCGGGGGCCCCTCTACAATGAGCAGTTCTTC,CASSMRGPLYNEQFF
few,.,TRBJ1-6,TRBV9,TGTGCCAGCACCAGTGGAACTCCAGGTCCTCGTTCACCCCTCCACTTT,CASTSGTPGPRSPLHF
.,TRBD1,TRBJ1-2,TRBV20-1,TGCAGTGCGGGGACAGGCAGTAGCTATGGCTACACCTTC,CSAGTGSSYGYTF
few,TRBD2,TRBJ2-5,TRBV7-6,TGTGCCAGCAGCTTAGTATGGCCTAGCGGGGGCCTTTTACAAGGGACCCAGTACTTC,CASSLVWPSGGLLQGTQYF
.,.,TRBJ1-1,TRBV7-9,TGTGCCAGCAGCTTAAAGTTTTTAGTGGTAGGGGTGAGAGTCGCTGAAGCTTTCTTT,CASSLKFLVVGVRVAEAFF
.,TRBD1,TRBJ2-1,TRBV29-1,TGCAGCGCCAACCCGGGTAGGGGGCAGTCCTACAATGAGCAGTTCTTC,CSANPGRGQSYNEQFF
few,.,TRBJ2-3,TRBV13,TGTGCCAGCAGCTTAGGTACCGGGACTAGCACAGATACGCAGTATTTT,CASSLGTGTSTDTQYF
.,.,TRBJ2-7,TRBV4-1,TGCGCCAGCAGCCAAGATCTAGGCAGTAGGGACTACGAGCAGTACTTC,CASSQDLGSRDYEQYF
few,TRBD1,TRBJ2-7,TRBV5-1,TGCGCCAGCAGCTCGTCGACGGGACAGCCCTACGAGCAGTACTTC,CASSSSTGQPYEQYF
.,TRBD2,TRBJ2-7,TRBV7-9,TGTGCCAGCAGCTGGTCCGGGACTAGTCCCTACGAGCAGTACTTC,CASSWSGTSPYEQYF
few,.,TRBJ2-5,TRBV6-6,TGTGCCAGCAGTTACTCATCAGACTACCAAGAGACCCAGTACTTC,CASSYSSDYQETQYF
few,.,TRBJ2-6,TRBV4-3,TGCGCCAGCAGCCAAGATTCCTCCGGGGCCTCTGGGGCCAACGTCCTGACTTTC,CASSQDSSGASGANVLTF
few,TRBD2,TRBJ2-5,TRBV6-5,TGTGCCAGCAGGGCTAGCGGGGGGGAAGAGACCCAGTACTTC,CASRASGGEETQYF
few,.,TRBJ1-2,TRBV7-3,TGTGCCAGCAGCAGGACTCCCGGTGAGCTCTATGGCTACACCTTC,CASSRTPGELYGYTF
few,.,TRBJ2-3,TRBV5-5,TGTGCCAGCAGCTTGGTTCGGGTGGGGAGAGATACGCAGTATTTT,CASSLVRVGRDTQYF
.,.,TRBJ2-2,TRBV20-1,TGCAGTGCTAGAGGGAGGCCCGGGGAGCTGTTTTTT,CSARGRPGELFF
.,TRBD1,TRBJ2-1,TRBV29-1,TGCAGCGGGTTAAGTGCAGGGGGCGATGAGCAGTTCTTC,CSGLSAGGDEQFF
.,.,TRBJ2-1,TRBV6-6,TGTGCCAGCAAACAGGATCCCTCCTACAATGAGCAGTTCTTC,CASKQDPSYNEQFF
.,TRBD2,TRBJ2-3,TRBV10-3,TGTGCCATCGGATATGGGCTAGCGGGAGGAATCACAGATACGCAGTATTTT,CAIGYGLAGGITDTQYF
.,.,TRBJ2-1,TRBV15,TGTGCCACCAGCAGAGAGTGGAGGCGGTGGCTCTACAATGAGCAGTTCTTC,CATSREWRRWLYNEQFF
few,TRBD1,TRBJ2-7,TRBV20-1,TGCAGTGCTAGGTCGACAGGGGGCTCCTACGAGCAGTACTTC,CSARSTGGSYEQYF
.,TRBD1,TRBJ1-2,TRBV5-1,TGCGCCAGCAGCTTGGGACAGGGGAGCTACACCTTC,CASSLGQGSYTF
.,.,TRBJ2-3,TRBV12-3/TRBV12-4,TGTGCCAGCAGTTTTGCCCAAAGCGCAGATACGCAGTATTTT,CASSFAQSADTQYF
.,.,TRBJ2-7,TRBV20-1,TGCAGTGCTAGAGATGTACAGAGGACCTACGAGCGGTACTTC,CSARDVQRTYERYF
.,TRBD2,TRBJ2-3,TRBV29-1,TGCAGCGTTGCCAGGACGTCGCGGGAGGACCATGATACGCAGTATTTT,CSVARTSREDHDTQYF
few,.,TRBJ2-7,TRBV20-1,TGCAGTGCTAGGTCGTCGGTAAGGCACGAGCAGTACTTC,CSARSSVRHEQYF
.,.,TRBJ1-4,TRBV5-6,TGTGCCAGCAGCCTGATTGAGGTAGTGAACGAAAAACTGTTTTTT,CASSLIEVVNEKLFF
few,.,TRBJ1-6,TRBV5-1,TGCGCCAGCAGCGGTGGACGGGATAATTCACCCCTCCACTTT,CASSGGRDNSPLHF
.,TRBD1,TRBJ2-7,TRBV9,TGTGCCAGCAGCGTAGTGACAGGGAAGGGACACGAGCAGTACTTC,CASSVVTGKGHEQYF
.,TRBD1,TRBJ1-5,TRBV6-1,TGTGCCAGCAGTTCCCTTCGGACAGGGAAGTATCAGCCCCAGCATTTT,CASSSLRTGKYQPQHF
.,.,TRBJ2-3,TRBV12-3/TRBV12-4,TGTGCCAGCAGTATGCTCACAGATACGCAGTATTTT,CASSMLTDTQYF
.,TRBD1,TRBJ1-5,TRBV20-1,TGCAGTGCTAGAGATACAGGGGCGGGGGATCAGCCCCAGCATTTT,CSARDTGAGDQPQHF
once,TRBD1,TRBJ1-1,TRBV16,TGTGCCAGCAGCCAATCTCGGACAGGTGAAGCTTTCTTT,CASSQSRTGEAFF
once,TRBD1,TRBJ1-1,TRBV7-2,TGTGCCAGCAGCTTCCCGGGACAGGACAAGAACACTGAAGCTTTCTTT,CASSFPGQDKNTEAFF
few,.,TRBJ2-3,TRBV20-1,TGCAGTGCTAGTCGTGGGAATACGCAGTATTTT,CSASRGNTQYF
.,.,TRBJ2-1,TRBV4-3,TGCGCCAGCAGCCAAGATGAGGCTAGCCCCTACAATGAGCAGTTCTTC,CASSQDEASPYNEQFF
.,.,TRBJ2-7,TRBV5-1,TGCGCCAGCAGTGAGAGCGTGGGGATTTTTTACGAGCAGTACTTC,CASSESVGIFYEQYF
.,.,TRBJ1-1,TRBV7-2,TGTGCCAGCAGCTTAGATCGGGGCAACAGGAACACTGAAGCTTTCTTT,CASSLDRGNRNTEAFF
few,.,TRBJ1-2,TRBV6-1,TGTGCCATCGACCTCCAGGGCCATGGCTACACCTTC,CAIDLQGHGYTF